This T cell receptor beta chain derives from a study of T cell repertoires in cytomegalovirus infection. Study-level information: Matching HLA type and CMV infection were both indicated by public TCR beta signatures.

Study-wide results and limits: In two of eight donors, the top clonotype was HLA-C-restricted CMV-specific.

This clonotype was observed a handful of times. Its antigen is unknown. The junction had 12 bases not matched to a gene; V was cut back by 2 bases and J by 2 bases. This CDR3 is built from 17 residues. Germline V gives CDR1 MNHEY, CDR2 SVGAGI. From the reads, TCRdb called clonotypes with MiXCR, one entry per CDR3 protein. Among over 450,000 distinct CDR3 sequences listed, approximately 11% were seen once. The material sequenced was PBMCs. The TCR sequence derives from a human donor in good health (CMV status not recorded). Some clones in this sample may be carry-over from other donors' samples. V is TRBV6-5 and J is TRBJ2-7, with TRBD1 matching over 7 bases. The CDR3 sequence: CASSYLLGATGTYEQYF. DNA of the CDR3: TGTGCCAGCAGTTACCTCCTGGGAGCGACAGGGACCTACGAGCAGTACTTC.